A single sample gave rise to the 15 T cell receptor beta chains below, sequenced in a study of blood T cell repertoires in COVID-19. The assay was immunoSEQ multiplex PCR, and TCRdb's table has in-frame clones only and misses some. The sample yields approximately 200,000 clones, about 83% seen once. Sample: peripheral blood. The receptor set was obtained from a man aged 55 to 70 who had recovered from COVID-19.

CDR3 sequence reads: CASSPYPSGSGYEQYF. DNA for the CDR3: TGTGCCAGCTCACCCTACCCTAGCGGGAGCGGTTACGAGCAGTACTTC. The chain couples TRBV18 to TRBJ2-7; the match to TRBD2 covers 10 bases. Germline CDR1 reads KGHSH; CDR2 reads LQKENI. The J segment lost 4 bases and the V segment lost 3 bases, leaving 9 bases of the junction unmatched. The CDR3 loop spans 16 amino acids.

This CDR3 reads CASSFHPGTPNTGELFF. CDR3 coding DNA: TGTGCCAGCAGCTTTCACCCGGGGACACCTAACACCGGGGAGCTGTTTTTT. The V gene is TRBV11-2, the J gene TRBJ2-2, with D possibly matching TRBD1 (6 bases). The V gene's germline CDR1 is SGHAT and CDR2 FQNNGV. CDR3 length: 17 amino acids. The V end was cut by 3 bases, the J end by 2 bases, with 16 bases between.

The chain combines TRBV25-1 with TRBJ2-6; D is possibly TRBD1 (6 bases). The CDR3 consists of 17 residues. Germline CDR1 and CDR2: MGHDK and SYGVNS. Trimming removed 6 bases at V and 2 bases at J, with 17 bases between. CDR3: CASSPGQPSPGANVLTF. The CDR3 bases are TGTGCCAGCAGCCCTGGACAGCCTTCACCTGGGGCCAACGTCCTGACTTTC.

The genes are TRBV6-4 and TRBJ2-1; TRBD2 is a possible D gene (5 bases). V was trimmed by 3 bases and J by 0 bases, leaving 9 bases between them. The CDR3 is 15 amino acids. The germline V gene has CDR1 MRHNA and CDR2 SNTAGT. CDR3 amino acids: CASSDGRDSYNEQFF. The CDR3 DNA sequence: TGTGCCAGCAGTGATGGGAGAGACTCCTACAATGAGCAGTTCTTC.

This chain joins TRBV4-1 and TRBJ2-5; 10 nucleotides align to TRBD1. Germline trimming cut 10 bases from V and 0 bases from J; bases unmatched to any gene: 2. CDR3 length: 13 residues. Germline CDR1 and CDR2: MGHRA and YSYEKL. In nucleotides, the CDR3 is TGCGCCACCGGGACAGGGGACCAAGAGACCCAGTACTTC. Protein: CATGTGDQETQYF.

This clone was seen a few times. The chain links TRBV7-9 to TRBJ2-7, with a weak D call TRBD1 (6 bases). The germline V and J ends were trimmed by 4 bases and 3 bases, with 28 bases remaining between them. The germline CDR1 and CDR2 sequences are SEHNR and FQNEAQ (reference sequence). The CDR3 sequence is 19 residues long. The chain's CDR3 is CASSSLINTNTGTGYEQYF. For the CDR3, the DNA is TGTGCCAGCAGCTCCCTTATCAATACCAACACAGGGACCGGCTACGAGCAGTACTTC.

The chain links TRBV30 to TRBJ2-1, with 10 nucleotides matching TRBD1. With V trimmed by 3 bases and J by 7 bases, 24 bases remained unmatched. CDR1 and CDR2 from the germline V gene are GTSNPN and SVGIG (reference sequence). The CDR3 spans 20 residues. CDR3 nucleotides: TGTGCCTGGAGCCTAGATCACCGCCGGGACAGGGGTCGGGCGGAGAATGAGCAGTTCTTC. Translated, it gives CAWSLDHRRDRGRAENEQFF.

The V and J genes are TRBV19 and TRBJ1-2; possible D gene TRBD1, 6 bases. The CDR3 is 13 residues long. The V gene lost 4 bases and the J gene lost 6 bases, with 12 bases spanning the gap. CDR1 is LNHDA and CDR2 is SQIVND in the germline V gene (reference sequence). CDR3 sequence reads: CASSTLNRDGYTF. The CDR3 DNA reads TGTGCCAGTAGTACCCTTAACAGGGATGGCTACACCTTC.

The chain recombines TRBV11-3 with TRBJ2-1; 8 positions match TRBD2. The CDR3 consists of 16 residues. CDR1 and CDR2 (germline): SGHNT, YENEEA. J was trimmed by 3 bases and V by 5 bases; bases with no gene match: 9. CDR3 residues: CASSPRGGAGYNEQFF. In nucleotides, the CDR3 is TGTGCCAGCAGCCCCCGGGGGGGGGCCGGCTACAATGAGCAGTTCTTC.

The chain carries TRBV9 and TRBJ1-1, with 8 bases lining up with TRBD1. The trim removed 1 base at V and 2 bases at J, leaving 4 bases unmatched. The CDR3 consists of 15 residues. CDR1 SGDLS and CDR2 YYNGEE come from the germline V gene. The CDR3 spells CASSVSGTGNTEAFF. The DNA of the CDR3 is TGTGCCAGCAGCGTATCAGGGACAGGAAACACTGAAGCTTTCTTT.

The chain links TRBV6-2 or TRBV6-3 to TRBJ1-5; D is uncertain. The CDR3 length is 14 residues. V gave up 3 bases and J gave up 4 bases, with 10 bases separating them. The germline V gene has CDR1 MNHEY and CDR2 SVGEGT. CDR3 sequence (DNA): TGTGCCAGCAGTTATTCGTCTCAGAATCAGCCCCAGCATTTT. This translates into CASSYSSQNQPQHF.

J is TRBJ2-1 and V is TRBV7-3; 9 bases are shared with TRBD1. There are 13 residues in the CDR3. Germline CDR1 and CDR2: SGHTA and FQGTGA. V shed 5 bases, J shed 8 bases, and the junction held 4 bases outside the gene matches. This CDR3 is CASSRTGVDEQFF. CDR3 sequence (DNA): TGTGCCAGCAGCAGGACAGGGGTCGATGAGCAGTTCTTC.

The chain links TRBV4-2 to TRBJ2-5; D remains ambiguous. The CDR3 has 15 amino acids. The germline V gene encodes CDR1 LGHNA and CDR2 YNFKEQ. V lost 0 bases, J lost 5 bases, and 13 bases lay in between. The CDR3 spells CASSQESQSLETQYF. Here the CDR3 DNA reads TGTGCCAGCAGCCAAGAATCACAGAGTCTCGAGACCCAGTACTTC.

The V and J genes are TRBV23-1 and TRBJ2-1, with 7 bases aligning to TRBD1. TRBV23-1 is flagged as an ORF with uncertain function. V lost 2 bases and J lost 5; bases outside the gene matches: 6. This CDR3 comprises 15 residues. The CDR3 loop is CASSQNGTENNEQFF. The CDR3 nucleotides are TGCGCCAGCAGTCAAAATGGGACAGAGAACAATGAGCAGTTCTTC.

This clone was counted a single time. V usage is TRBV9 and J usage is TRBJ2-1, with TRBD2 matching over 12 bases. CDR1 SGDLS and CDR2 YYNGEE come from the germline V gene. The J segment lost 7 bases and the V segment lost 4 bases, leaving 9 bases of the junction unmatched. The CDR3 runs to 16 residues. The CDR3 here is CASSPSGRASLNEQFF. As DNA, the CDR3 is TGTGCCAGCAGCCCTAGCGGGAGGGCCTCTCTGAATGAGCAGTTCTTC.